Each of the 17 T cell receptor beta chains below was sequenced from the same sample in a study of blood T cell repertoires in COVID-19. TCRdb's copy holds only in-frame clones and misses some; the assay was immunoSEQ multiplex PCR. Altogether roughly 100,000 clones are present, about four fifths being singletons, with the ten largest covering approximately 12%. What was sequenced was peripheral blood. These TCRs come from a human donor in a cohort sampled during active COVID-19.

V is TRBV12-3 or TRBV12-4 and J is TRBJ2-3; 8 bases are shared with TRBD1. Trimming at V came to 7 bases and at J to 4 bases, leaving 4 bases not matched to a gene. The CDR3 is made up of 13 amino acids. The CDR3 DNA follows: TGTGCCAGCAACGACAGGGGATCAGATACGCAGTATTTT. Its protein is CASNDRGSDTQYF.

CDR3 residues: CSGWGGPTGYTF. CDR3 bases: TGCAGCGGGTGGGGAGGACCAACTGGCTACACCTTC. The chain joins TRBV29-1 to TRBJ1-2; D unresolved. The CDR3 extends over 12 amino acids. CDR1 SQVTM and CDR2 ANQGSEA come from the germline V gene. The V end lost 7 bases, the J end lost 7 bases, and 16 bases lay between the germline ends. Together with reference TRBV29-1 and TRBJ1-2, the CDR3 gives the full variable domain: SAVISQKPSRDICQRGTSLTIQCQVDSQVTMMFWYRQQPGQSLTLIATANQGSEATYESGFVIDKFPISRPNLTFSTLTVSNMSPEDSSIYLCSGWGGPTGYTFGSGTRLTVV.

This chain joins TRBV25-1 and TRBJ1-1, with TRBD1 matching over 7 bases. The CDR3 is 15 residues long. Germline CDR1 is MGHDK and CDR2 is SYGVNS. J was trimmed by 5 bases and V by 1 base; bases with no gene match: 7. In nucleotides, the CDR3 is TGTGCCAGCAGTGAATCAGGAGGGGGCCTGACTGAAGCTTTCTTT. This translates into CASSESGGGLTEAFF.

This rearrangement joins TRBV28 to TRBJ2-7; a possible D gene is TRBD2 (5 bases). This CDR3 has 13 amino acids. Germline lookup yields CDR1 MDHEN and CDR2 SYDVKM. V lost 4 bases and J 3 bases, leaving 10 bases between the germline ends. The CDR3 sequence is CASSSRGNYEQYF. The CDR3 nucleotides read TGTGCCAGCAGTTCCCGGGGAAACTACGAGCAGTACTTC. The entire variable domain, with the rest obtained from reference TRBV28 and TRBJ2-7, is as follows: DVKVTQSSRYLVKRTGEKVFLECVQDMDHENMFWYRQDPGLGLRLIYFSYDVKMKEKGDIPEGYSVSREKKERFSLILESASTNQTSMYLCASSSRGNYEQYFGPGTRLTVT.

V gene TRBV9 combines with J gene TRBJ2-5; perhaps TRBD2 as D (5 bases). Trimming took off 4 bases at V and 5 bases at J, with 15 bases between the two ends. The CDR3 is 14 amino acids. Germline V lookup: CDR1 SGDLS, CDR2 YYNGEE. The CDR3 sequence: CASSPGPERETQYF. In DNA, the CDR3 is TGTGCCAGCAGCCCGGGTCCCGAGCGGGAGACCCAGTACTTC.

Only one count was recorded for this clone. Other DNA sequences within the sample encode an identical CDR3. The CDR3 bases are TGTGCCAGTAGTATTGCGACTGAAGCTTTCTTT. Translating gives CASSIATEAFF. The chain recombines TRBV19 with TRBJ1-1; D ambiguous. The V end was cut by 3 bases, the J end by 5 bases, with 4 bases between. CDR3 size: 11 residues. CDR1 and CDR2 (germline): LNHDA, SQIVND (reference sequence). Based on the CDR3 plus reference TRBV19 and TRBJ1-1, the full variable domain is DGGITQSPKYLFRKEGQNVTLSCEQNLNHDAMYWYRQDPGQGLRLIYYSQIVNDFQKGDIAEGYSVSREKKESFPLTVTSAQKNPTAFYLCASSIATEAFFGQGTRLTVV.

The rearrangement uses TRBV4-1 and TRBJ1-4; tentatively, D is TRBD1 (5 bases). The CDR3 covers 16 residues. The V end lost 0 bases, the J end lost 8 bases, and 16 bases lay between the germline ends. From germline, CDR1 is MGHRA and CDR2 YSYEKL. CDR3 DNA sequence: TGCGCCAGCAGCCAAGATCATGGGGGGGAGCGGGAAAAACTGTTTTTT. Its translation is CASSQDHGGEREKLFF.

The V call is TRBV19, the J call TRBJ1-6; possible D gene TRBD1, 5 bases. This CDR3 is built from 12 residues. V lost 10 bases, J lost 11 bases, and 15 bases lay in between. The germline V gene encodes CDR1 LNHDA and CDR2 SQIVND (reference sequence). CDR3 nucleotides: TGTGCCATCCCTTGGGGGGAGCCACCCCTCCACTTT. This gives the protein CAIPWGEPPLHF.

The genes are TRBV7-3 and TRBJ2-3; D ambiguous. The V and J ends lost 4 bases and 1 base respectively, with 12 bases between them. The germline V gene has CDR1 SGHTA and CDR2 FQGTGA. The CDR3 contains 15 residues. CDR3 protein: CASSSLTSGTDTQYF. As DNA, the CDR3 is TGTGCCAGCAGCTCCTTGACTTCAGGCACAGATACGCAGTATTTT.

In DNA form, the CDR3 reads TGCGCCAGCAGCCGGGACAACACTGATGGCTACACCTTC. This gives the protein CASSRDNTDGYTF. The chain employs TRBV10-1 and TRBJ1-2; the D gene is possibly TRBD1 (6 bases). Per germline, CDR1 WNHNN and CDR2 SYGVQD (reference sequence). V lost 6 bases and J 6 bases, leaving 14 bases between the germline ends. The CDR3 contains 13 residues.

This CDR3 is CASSSGLAGTLAKNIQYF. CDR3 sequence (DNA): TGTGCCAGCAGCTCGGGACTAGCGGGAACCCTAGCCAAAAACATTCAGTACTTC. The chain couples TRBV11-2 to TRBJ2-4, with TRBD2 matching 13 bases. From germline, CDR1 is SGHAT and CDR2 FQNNGV. This CDR3 is 18 amino acids long. The V and J ends lost 4 bases and 0 bases, in that order; junction bases with no gene match: 6.

The chain uses TRBV15 and TRBJ2-7; TRBD2 might be the D (6 bases). The germline V gene encodes CDR1 LNHNV and CDR2 YYDKDF (reference sequence). V shed 3 bases and J shed 0 bases, with 12 bases lying between them. The CDR3 totals 15 residues. As DNA, the CDR3 is TGTGCCACCAGCAGGGGGGGAGTTTACTCCTACGAGCAGTACTTC. Translating it yields CATSRGGVYSYEQYF.

This chain joins TRBV2 and TRBJ1-1; 9 bases are a match to TRBD1. Losses at the gene ends were 6 bases for V and 5 bases for J; bases not matched to a gene: 7. The CDR3 is made up of 14 amino acids. In germline, CDR1 is SNHLY, CDR2 FYNNEI. CDR3 residues: CASSPLTGGTEAFF. As DNA, the CDR3 is TGTGCCAGCAGCCCACTGACAGGGGGGACTGAAGCTTTCTTT.

This chain links TRBV4-1 with TRBJ2-7; 14 bases agree with TRBD2. Unmatched junction bases numbered 8, after V lost 0 bases and J lost 1 base. The CDR3 runs to 19 residues. The V gene's germline CDR1 is MGHRA and CDR2 YSYEKL. CDR3 in amino acids: CASSQEWTSGGTRSYEQYF. Here the CDR3 DNA reads TGCGCCAGCAGCCAAGAGTGGACTAGCGGGGGGACTCGTTCCTACGAGCAGTACTTC.

The CDR3 region is CASSRPGAGGHTGELFF. The CDR3 DNA reads TGCGCCAGCAGCCGACCAGGGGCAGGGGGCCACACCGGGGAGCTGTTTTTT. The chain links TRBV5-1 to TRBJ2-2; 8 bases are a match to TRBD1. The CDR3 is 17 amino acids. CDR1 is SGHRS, CDR2 YFSETQ, per germline. The V gene end was trimmed by 4 bases and the J gene end by 3 bases; junction bases not matched to a gene: 11.

The chain combines TRBV5-1 with TRBJ1-2; D is perhaps TRBD1 (6 bases). V was shortened by 0 bases and J by 2 bases, with 14 bases between the two germline ends. This CDR3 is 16 amino acids long. Germline V gene sequence: CDR1 SGHRS, CDR2 YFSETQ. The CDR3 region is CASSLAEVRGNYGYTF. In DNA form, the CDR3 reads TGCGCCAGCAGCTTGGCCGAGGTCAGGGGAAACTATGGCTACACCTTC.

This chain joins TRBV27 and TRBJ2-5; D is uncertain. V shed 1 base and J shed 1 base, with 7 bases lying between them. The CDR3 is made up of 14 amino acids. Germline V gene lookup returns CDR1 MNHEY and CDR2 SMNVEV (reference sequence). The CDR3 coding sequence is TGTGCCAGCAGTTTATTGGGCAGCCAAGAGACCCAGTACTTC. The encoded protein is CASSLLGSQETQYF.